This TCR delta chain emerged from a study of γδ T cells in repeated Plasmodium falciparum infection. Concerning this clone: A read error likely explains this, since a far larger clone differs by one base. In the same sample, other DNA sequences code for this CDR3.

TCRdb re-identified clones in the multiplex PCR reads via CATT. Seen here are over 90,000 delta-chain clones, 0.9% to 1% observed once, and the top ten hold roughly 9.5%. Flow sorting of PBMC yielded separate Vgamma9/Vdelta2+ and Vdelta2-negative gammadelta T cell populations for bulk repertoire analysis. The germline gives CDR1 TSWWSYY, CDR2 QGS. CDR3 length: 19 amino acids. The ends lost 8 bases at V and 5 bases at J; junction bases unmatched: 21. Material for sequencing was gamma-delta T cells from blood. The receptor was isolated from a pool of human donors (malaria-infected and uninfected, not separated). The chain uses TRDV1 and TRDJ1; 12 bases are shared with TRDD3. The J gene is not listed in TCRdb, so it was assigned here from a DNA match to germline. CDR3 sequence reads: CALTITHGYLLGDTDKLIF. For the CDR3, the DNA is TGTGCTCTTACCATTACCCATGGTTATTTACTGGGGGATACTGATAAACTCATCTTT.